The sequence of this T cell receptor (beta chain) was determined in a study of T-cell memory formation after mild COVID-19. As to this clonotype: What it recognizes is unknown.

TCRdb called the 5' RACE reads again in MiXCR, with one record for every CDR3 protein. The sample shows about 210,000 distinct CDR3 sequences, about 11% of them seen only once. General study findings and limits: Second-wave clones peaking on day 37 lacked confirmed SARS-CoV-2 specificity. Researchers report contracting CD4+ clones mostly in CM and EM, with CD8+ clones in EMRA.

Between the trimmed V and J ends, which lost 2 bases and 1 base, there was a span of 12 bases. Germline values: CDR1 SGHRS, CDR2 YFSETQ. CDR3 size: 15 residues. The TCR originated in a man aged 18 to 29 who had mild COVID-19 (a few samples of this study predate the infection). Cell type and time point are not known. The chain combines TRBV5-1 with TRBJ2-5; no clear D. Sequenced sample: PBMCs or a T cell subset sorted from them (not recorded which). In DNA, the CDR3 is TGCGCCAGCAGCTTATCCGGGTGGCGCCAAGAGACCCAGTACTTC. This gives the protein CASSLSGWRQETQYF.